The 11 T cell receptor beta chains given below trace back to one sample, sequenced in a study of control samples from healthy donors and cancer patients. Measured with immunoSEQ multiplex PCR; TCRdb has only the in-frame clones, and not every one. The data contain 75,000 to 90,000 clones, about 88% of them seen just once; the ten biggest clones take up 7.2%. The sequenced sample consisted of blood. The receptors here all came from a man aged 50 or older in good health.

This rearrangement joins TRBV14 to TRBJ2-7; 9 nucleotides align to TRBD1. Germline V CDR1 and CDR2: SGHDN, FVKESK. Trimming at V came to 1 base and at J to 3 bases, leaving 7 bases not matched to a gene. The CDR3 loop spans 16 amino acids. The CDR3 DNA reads TGTGCCAGCAGCCAAGGGCGGGGACAGGGCTTCTACGAGCAGTACTTC. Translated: CASSQGRGQGFYEQYF.

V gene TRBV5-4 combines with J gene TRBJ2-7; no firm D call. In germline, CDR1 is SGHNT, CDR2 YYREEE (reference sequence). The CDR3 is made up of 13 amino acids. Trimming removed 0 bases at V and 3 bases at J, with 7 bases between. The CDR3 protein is CASSLGLIYEQYF. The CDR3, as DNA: TGTGCCAGCAGCTTGGGGCTCATCTACGAGCAGTACTTC.

CDR3 residues: CASSQDSGGYEQYF. In nucleotides, the CDR3 is TGCGCCAGCAGCCAAGATAGCGGGGGATACGAGCAGTACTTC. This chain joins TRBV4-1 and TRBJ2-7, with 9 nucleotides matching TRBD2. The CDR3 runs 14 residues. The germline gives CDR1 MGHRA, CDR2 YSYEKL. V lost 0 bases and J lost 4; bases outside the gene matches: 1.

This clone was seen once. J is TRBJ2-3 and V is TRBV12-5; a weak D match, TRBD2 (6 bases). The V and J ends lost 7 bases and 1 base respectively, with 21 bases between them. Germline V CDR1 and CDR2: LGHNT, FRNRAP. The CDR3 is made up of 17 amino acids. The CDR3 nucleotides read TGTGCTAGTGCTTTCCAGGGACTTTCACTGGGCACAGATACGCAGTATTTT. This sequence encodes CASAFQGLSLGTDTQYF.

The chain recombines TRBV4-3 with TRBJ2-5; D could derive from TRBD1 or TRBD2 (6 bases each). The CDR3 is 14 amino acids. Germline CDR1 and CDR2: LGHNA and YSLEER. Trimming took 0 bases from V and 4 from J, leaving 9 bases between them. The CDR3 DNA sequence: TGCGCCAGCAGCCAAGATCGGGGGCCAGAGACCCAGTACTTC. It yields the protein CASSQDRGPETQYF.

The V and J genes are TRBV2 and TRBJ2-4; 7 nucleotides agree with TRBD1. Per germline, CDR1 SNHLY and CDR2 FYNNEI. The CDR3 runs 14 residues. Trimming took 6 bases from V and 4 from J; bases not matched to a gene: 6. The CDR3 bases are TGTGCCAGCAGCGCCCAGGGGGAAAAAAACATTCAGTACTTC. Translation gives CASSAQGEKNIQYF.

CDR3 in amino acids: CASSLALSGQPQHF. Written as DNA, the CDR3 is TGTGCCAGCAGCTTAGCGCTCTCGGGGCAGCCCCAGCATTTT. This rearrangement joins TRBV7-8 to TRBJ1-5; D uncertain. Trimming took 0 bases from V and 7 from J, leaving 10 bases between them. The CDR3 contains 14 residues. Germline V gene lookup returns CDR1 SGHVS and CDR2 FQNEAQ.

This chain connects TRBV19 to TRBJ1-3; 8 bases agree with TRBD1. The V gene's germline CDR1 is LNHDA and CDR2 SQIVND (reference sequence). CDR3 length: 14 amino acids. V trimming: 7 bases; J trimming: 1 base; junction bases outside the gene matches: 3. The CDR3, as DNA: TGTGCCAGTAAGCAGGGGGCTTCTGGAAACACCATATATTTT. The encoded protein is CASKQGASGNTIYF.

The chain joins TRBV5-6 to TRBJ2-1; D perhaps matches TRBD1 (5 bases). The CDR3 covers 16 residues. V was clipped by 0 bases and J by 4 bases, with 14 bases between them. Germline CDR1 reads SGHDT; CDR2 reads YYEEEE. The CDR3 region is CASSLGGPMSYNEQFF. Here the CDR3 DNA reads TGTGCCAGCAGCTTGGGGGGCCCTATGTCGTACAATGAGCAGTTCTTC.

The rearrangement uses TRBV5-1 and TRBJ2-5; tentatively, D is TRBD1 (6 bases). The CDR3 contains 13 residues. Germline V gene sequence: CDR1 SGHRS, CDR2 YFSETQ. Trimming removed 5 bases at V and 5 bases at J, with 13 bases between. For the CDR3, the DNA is TGCGCCAGCAGTAAGGGGGTATTGGAGACCCAGTACTTC. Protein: CASSKGVLETQYF.

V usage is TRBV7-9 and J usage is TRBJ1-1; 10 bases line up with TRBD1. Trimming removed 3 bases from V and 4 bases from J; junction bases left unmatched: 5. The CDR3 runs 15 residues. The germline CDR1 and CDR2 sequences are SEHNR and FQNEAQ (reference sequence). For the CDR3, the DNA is TGTGCCAGCAGCTTTGGGGACAGGGGAAGCACTGAAGCTTTCTTT. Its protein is CASSFGDRGSTEAFF.